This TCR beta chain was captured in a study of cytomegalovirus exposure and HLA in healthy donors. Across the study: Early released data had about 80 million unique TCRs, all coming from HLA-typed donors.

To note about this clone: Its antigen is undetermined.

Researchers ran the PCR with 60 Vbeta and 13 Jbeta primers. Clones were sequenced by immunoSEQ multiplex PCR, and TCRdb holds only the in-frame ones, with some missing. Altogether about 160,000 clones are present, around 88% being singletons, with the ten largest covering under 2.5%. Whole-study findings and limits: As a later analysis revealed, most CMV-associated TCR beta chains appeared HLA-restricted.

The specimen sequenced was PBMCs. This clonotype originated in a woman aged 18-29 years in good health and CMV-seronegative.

The CDR3 reads CASSPRTGSNYGYTF. The CDR3 nucleotides read TGCGCCAGCAGCCCGAGGACAGGATCTAACTATGGCTACACCTTC. This chain joins TRBV5-1 and TRBJ1-2; TRBD1 aligns across 7 bases. Per germline, CDR1 SGHRS and CDR2 YFSETQ. This CDR3 has 15 residues. J was trimmed by 0 bases and V by 4 bases; bases with no gene match: 6.